These 20 T cell receptor beta chains originate from one sample sequenced in a study of shared T cell receptors in the human thymus. Generated by immunoSEQ multiplex PCR, the TCRdb table keeps only in-frame clones and is missing some. The top ten hold around 0.0099% of the sample, which has some 720,000 clones, roughly 90% seen once. A further study also used this sample, focusing on human thymus T cells.

Sequencing used thymocytes. These receptors were taken from a boy under two years old with a congenital heart defect.

V and J are TRBV6-4 and TRBJ2-1, with D tentatively TRBD2 (5 bases). The CDR3 is 13 amino acids. Trimming removed 2 bases at V and 9 bases at J, with 11 bases between. The germline gives CDR1 MRHNA, CDR2 SNTAGT. CDR3 protein: CASSDGSSTEQFF. In DNA, the CDR3 is TGTGCCAGCAGTGACGGGTCTAGCACTGAGCAGTTCTTC.

The chain has TRBV11-3 and TRBJ2-2; D may be TRBD2 (6 bases). V was trimmed by 1 base and J by 7 bases, leaving 7 bases between them. The CDR3 consists of 13 residues. Germline V gene data show CDR1 as SGHNT and CDR2 as YENEEA. Written as DNA, the CDR3 is TGTGCCAGCAGCTTAGGGGGACTCGGGGAGCTGTTTTTT. It yields the protein CASSLGGLGELFF.

This clone turned up a few times. The chain uses TRBV4-1 and TRBJ1-3, with 7 nucleotides matching TRBD1. V dropped 0 bases and J dropped 9; count of bases not matched to a gene: 11. Germline values: CDR1 MGHRA, CDR2 YSYEKL. CDR3 length equals 16 residues. For the CDR3, the DNA is TGCGCCAGCAGCCAAGATAGAAGGGGGCGCGCATTCACCATATATTTT. Its protein product is CASSQDRRGRAFTIYF.

This clone was picked up a small number of times. V is TRBV19 and J is TRBJ1-5; no reliable D call. V gave up 3 bases and J gave up 7 bases, with 25 bases separating them. Germline loops: CDR1 LNHDA, CDR2 SQIVND (reference sequence). The CDR3 spans 18 residues. CDR3 nucleotide sequence: TGTGCCAGTAGTATGCCCCCCCGCGACGACATCCCGGGGCAGCCCCAGCATTTT. It codes for CASSMPPRDDIPGQPQHF. Looking up the rest from reference TRBV19 and TRBJ1-5 gives the full variable domain: DGGITQSPKYLFRKEGQNVTLSCEQNLNHDAMYWYRQDPGQGLRLIYYSQIVNDFQKGDIAEGYSVSREKKESFPLTVTSAQKNPTAFYLCASSMPPRDDIPGQPQHFGDGTRLSIL.

CDR3 coding DNA: TGTGCCAGCAGCTCGGACAGGACAGGGCGTACCGGGGAGCTGTTTTTT. Protein sequence: CASSSDRTGRTGELFF. The chain employs TRBV7-6 and TRBJ2-2, with TRBD1 matching 8 bases. The length of the CDR3 is 16 residues. CDR1 is SGHVS, CDR2 FNYEAQ, per germline. With V trimmed by 4 bases and J by 5 bases, 9 bases remained unmatched.

This chain connects TRBV7-6 to TRBJ2-3; TRBD2 agrees at 8 bases. V was pared by 5 bases and J by 0 bases, with 4 bases of the junction left unmatched. This CDR3 comprises 15 residues. In germline, CDR1 is SGHVS, CDR2 FNYEAQ. In nucleotides, the CDR3 is TGTGCCAGCAGCGCACTAGCGGCTAGCACAGATACGCAGTATTTT. It specifies CASSALAASTDTQYF.

This clone was recorded only once. The chain combines TRBV10-3 with TRBJ2-1, with 10 bases lining up with TRBD2. With 0 bases clipped from V and 8 bases from J, the junction kept 4 bases outside the gene matches. Germline-derived CDR1 and CDR2 are ENHRY and SYGVKD. The CDR3 is made up of 15 amino acids. The CDR3 sequence is CAISESGLAGDEQFF. DNA for the CDR3: TGTGCCATCAGTGAGTCAGGGCTAGCGGGAGATGAGCAGTTCTTC.

The rearrangement links TRBV13 to TRBJ2-7; TRBD2 matches at 8 bases. V lost 2 bases to trimming and J lost 6 bases; unmatched junction nucleotides: 0. The germline gives CDR1 PRHDT, CDR2 FYEKMQ (reference sequence). CDR3 length: 12 amino acids. The CDR3 coding sequence is TGTGCCAGCAGCTTACTAGCGGGCGAGCAGTACTTC. Amino acid sequence: CASSLLAGEQYF.

The chain carries TRBV19 and TRBJ1-2; D possibly corresponds to TRBD1 (6 bases). The CDR3 runs to 14 residues. CDR1 and CDR2 (germline): LNHDA, SQIVND (reference sequence). V was clipped by 4 bases and J by 2 bases, with 11 bases between them. CDR3 coding DNA: TGTGCCAGTAGTACACCCCAGGGGAACTATGGCTACACCTTC. This sequence encodes CASSTPQGNYGYTF.

The J gene is TRBJ1-5, the V gene TRBV27, with D perhaps TRBD1 (5 bases). Trimming shortened V by 3 bases and J by 6 bases, and 18 bases separated the two germline ends. Germline loops: CDR1 MNHEY, CDR2 SMNVEV (reference sequence). This CDR3 is 16 amino acids long. CDR3 protein: CASSFRASRTLQPQHF. CDR3 in DNA: TGTGCCAGCAGTTTTCGGGCGAGCAGGACACTTCAGCCCCAGCATTTT.

V gene TRBV18 combines with J gene TRBJ2-7, with 8 bases fitting TRBD1. The V segment lost 3 bases and the J segment 4 bases; nucleotides outside the gene matches: 11. Germline values: CDR1 KGHSH, CDR2 LQKENI. The CDR3 runs 16 residues. For the CDR3, the DNA is TGTGCCAGCTCACCGAGGGTAGCAGGGGGCCCTTACGAGCAGTACTTC. It specifies CASSPRVAGGPYEQYF.

The genes are TRBV30 and TRBJ2-1; 12 positions match TRBD2. CDR3 size: 15 residues. V trimming: 3 bases; J trimming: 4 bases; junction bases outside the gene matches: 4. Germline CDR1 GTSNPN, CDR2 SVGIG (reference sequence). The CDR3, as DNA: TGTGCCTGGAGCGGACTAGCGGGAACATACAATGAGCAGTTCTTC. Encoded protein: CAWSGLAGTYNEQFF.

The chain combines TRBV5-1 with TRBJ2-2, with 7 bases that match TRBD2. This CDR3 contains 16 residues. Losses at the gene ends were 4 bases for V and 0 bases for J; bases not matched to a gene: 6. The germline CDR1 and CDR2 sequences are SGHRS and YFSETQ. The CDR3 is CASSGGSGTNTGELFF. As DNA, the CDR3 is TGCGCCAGCAGCGGAGGGAGCGGGACGAACACCGGGGAGCTGTTTTTT.

The chain employs TRBV18 and TRBJ2-3; 7 bases are shared with TRBD1. There are 17 residues in the CDR3. Germline CDR1 KGHSH, CDR2 LQKENI. Trimming cost V 0 bases and J 1 base; bases outside gene matches: 7. CDR3 region: CASSPPQDRVGTDTQYF. The CDR3 nucleotides read TGTGCCAGCTCACCACCCCAAGACAGGGTAGGCACAGATACGCAGTATTTT.

The CDR3 is CASSQSSRLAGGGDTGELFF. DNA for the CDR3: TGCGCCAGCAGCCAAAGTAGTCGGCTAGCGGGAGGGGGGGACACCGGGGAGCTGTTTTTT. The chain joins TRBV4-1 to TRBJ2-2, with 12 bases lining up with TRBD2. CDR1 is MGHRA and CDR2 is YSYEKL in the germline V gene. After removal of 2 bases from V and 3 bases from J, the junction contained 13 bases not matched to a gene. CDR3 length: 20 amino acids.

The rearrangement links TRBV7-2 to TRBJ1-5, with D perhaps matching TRBD1 (6 bases). CDR3 size: 15 residues. Per germline, CDR1 SGHTA and CDR2 FQGNSA. Trimming took off 5 bases at V and 3 bases at J, with 14 bases between the two ends. In DNA form, the CDR3 reads TGTGCCAGCAGCAAAACCGGGACATTCAATCAGCCCCAGCATTTT. Its protein is CASSKTGTFNQPQHF.

For the CDR3, the DNA is TGTGCCAGCTCACCTCGAGGCCTCGAAGCTTTCTTT. It translates to CASSPRGLEAFF. The gene calls are TRBV18 and TRBJ1-1, with unresolved D. CDR1 and CDR2 from the germline V gene are KGHSH and LQKENI. V was cut by 3 bases and J by 8 bases, with 10 bases left in between. The CDR3 runs to 12 residues.

This clone has just a few counts. This rearrangement joins TRBV2 to TRBJ2-5; no reliable D call. V was clipped by 3 bases and J by 1 base, with 9 bases between them. CDR3 length: 14 amino acids. In germline, CDR1 is SNHLY, CDR2 FYNNEI. CDR3 nucleotide sequence: TGTGCCAGCAGTGATGCAGACATCCAAGAGACCCAGTACTTC. This translates into CASSDADIQETQYF.

The J gene is TRBJ1-4, the V gene TRBV6-5; 8 bases agree with TRBD1. The V gene end was trimmed by 5 bases and the J gene end by 3 bases; junction bases not matched to a gene: 5. The CDR3 extends over 15 amino acids. The germline CDR1 and CDR2 sequences are MNHEY and SVGAGI. This CDR3 reads CASSLIQGANEKLFF. The CDR3, as DNA: TGTGCCAGCAGTCTGATACAGGGGGCTAATGAAAAACTGTTTTTT.

V and J are TRBV19 and TRBJ2-2, with 10 bases matching TRBD1. V lost 9 bases and J lost 6; bases outside the gene matches: 4. CDR1 LNHDA and CDR2 SQIVND come from the germline V gene (reference sequence). The CDR3 totals 13 residues. The CDR3 coding sequence is TGTGCCAGCGGGACAGGGGATGCCGGGGAGCTGTTTTTT. Translation: CASGTGDAGELFF. The variable domain in full, with the rest retrieved from reference TRBV19 and TRBJ2-2, is DGGITQSPKYLFRKEGQNVTLSCEQNLNHDAMYWYRQDPGQGLRLIYYSQIVNDFQKGDIAEGYSVSREKKESFPLTVTSAQKNPTAFYLCASGTGDAGELFFGEGSRLTVL.